This T cell receptor beta chain was profiled in a study of preoperative IRX-2 immunotherapy in early breast cancer. The repertoire was sequenced with immunoSEQ multiplex PCR; TCRdb's copy has only in-frame clones and lacks some. Found here are about 89,000 clones, 75% to 90% of them singletons; the top ten hold roughly 1.9%. Treatment reported: preoperative locoregional IRX-2 cytokine immunotherapy. Samples came from a phase Ib trial of preoperative locoregional IRX-2 cytokine immunotherapy. Trimming removed 0 bases at V and 4 bases at J, with 13 bases between. Per germline, CDR1 LNHNV and CDR2 YYDKDF (reference sequence). This CDR3 is built from 16 residues.

The chain employs TRBV15 and TRBJ1-5; no clear D gene. This material consisted of tumor tissue, taken after IRX-2 immunotherapy. The receptor was derived from a human donor with breast cancer. CDR3 coding DNA: TGTGCCACCAGCAGAGAGGCAGGCATTCGGAATCAGCCCCAGCATTTT. Residues: CATSREAGIRNQPQHF.